The text below deals with one T cell receptor beta chain. CDR1 is SQVTM, CDR2 ANQGSEA, per germline. This CDR3 region has 13 residues. V was trimmed by 4 bases and J by 0 bases, leaving 10 bases between them. The record originates from a study of CD8+ T cells in alopecia areata. Extracted RNA was reverse transcribed into cDNA, the sequencing template. Assay: immunoSEQ multiplex PCR; the TCRdb copy retains only in-frame clones and omits some. The sample holds approximately 98,000 clones, around 59% seen once. The chain uses TRBV29-1 and TRBJ2-7; D gene uncertain. Material: CD8+ T cells sorted from blood. The clonotype comes from a human donor in good health. The CDR3 DNA sequence: TGCAGCGTTGTCGACGGAGACTCCTACGAGCAGTACTTC. Encoded protein: CSVVDGDSYEQYF.